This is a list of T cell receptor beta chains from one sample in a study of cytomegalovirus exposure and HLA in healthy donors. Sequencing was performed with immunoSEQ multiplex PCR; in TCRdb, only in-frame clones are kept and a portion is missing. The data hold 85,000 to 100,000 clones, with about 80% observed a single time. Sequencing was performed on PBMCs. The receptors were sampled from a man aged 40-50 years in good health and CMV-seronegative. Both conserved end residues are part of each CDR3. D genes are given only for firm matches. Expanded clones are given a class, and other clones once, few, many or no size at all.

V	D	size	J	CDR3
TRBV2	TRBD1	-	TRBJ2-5	CATRGQGETQYF
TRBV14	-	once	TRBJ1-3	CASSPFRPGTGNTIYF
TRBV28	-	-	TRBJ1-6	CASSLLGGSYNSPLHF
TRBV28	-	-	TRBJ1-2	CASSLGASYGYTF
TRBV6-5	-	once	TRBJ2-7	CASSLDSYSYEQYF
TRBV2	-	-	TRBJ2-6	CASSDPPRGSGANVLTF
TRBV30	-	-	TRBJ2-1	CAWGSAGSYNEQFF
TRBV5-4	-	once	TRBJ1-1	CASSRKQGDTEAFF
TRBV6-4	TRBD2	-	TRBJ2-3	CASSDGTSGADTQYF
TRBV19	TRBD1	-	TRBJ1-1	CASSRPGTGNSGQNTEAFF
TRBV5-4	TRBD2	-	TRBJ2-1	CASSHRLAGVYNEQFF
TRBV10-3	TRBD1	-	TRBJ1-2	CAISESVGQDYGYTF
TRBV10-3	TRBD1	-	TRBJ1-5	CAMAPGQGQPQHF
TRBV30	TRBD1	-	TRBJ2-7	CAWSHGQGLYEQYF
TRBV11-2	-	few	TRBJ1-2	CASSLVQGLWGYTF
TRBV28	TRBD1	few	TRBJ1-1	CASSSTGTEKAFF
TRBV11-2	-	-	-	CASSLLEGFESYEQYF
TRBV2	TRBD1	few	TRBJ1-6	CASRGTEFNSPLHF
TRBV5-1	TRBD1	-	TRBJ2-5	CASSGQGEYQETQYF
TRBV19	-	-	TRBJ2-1	CASSMTWRGYNEQFF
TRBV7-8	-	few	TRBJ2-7	CASSSRFGDYEQYF
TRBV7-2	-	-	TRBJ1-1	CASSVNTEAFF
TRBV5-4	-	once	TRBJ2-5	CASSSGGTAQETQYF
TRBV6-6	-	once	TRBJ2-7	CASSYSQGSYEQYF
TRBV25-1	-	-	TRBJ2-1	CASSEPGDYNEQFF
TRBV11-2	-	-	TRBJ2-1	CASSQPAGLNEQFF
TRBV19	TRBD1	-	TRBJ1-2	CASGTGDYGYTF
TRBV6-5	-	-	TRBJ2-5	CASSQAGGVQTQYF
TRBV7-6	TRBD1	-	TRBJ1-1	CASSLGTGMNTEAFF
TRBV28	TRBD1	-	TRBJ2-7	CASSSQGALDEQYF
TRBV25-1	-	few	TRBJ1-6	CASSDTGSSYNSPLHF
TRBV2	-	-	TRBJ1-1	CASSTDGENTEAFF
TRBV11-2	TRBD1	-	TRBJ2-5	CASSLRGQGLGETQYF